This T cell receptor beta chain was sequenced during a study of cytomegalovirus exposure and HLA in healthy donors. This PCR relied on a set of 60 Vbeta primers and 13 Jbeta primers. TCRdb keeps only in-frame clones here, not all; method: immunoSEQ multiplex PCR. Among about 170,000 clones listed, just under 80% were seen once. This CDR3 has 19 residues. The V gene end was trimmed by 4 bases and the J gene end by 0 bases; junction bases not matched to a gene: 16. The germline V gene has CDR1 KGHSH and CDR2 LQKENI. The receptor's source is a woman aged 50 to 60 in good health and CMV-seropositive. The chain couples TRBV18 to TRBJ1-1; 8 nucleotides align to TRBD1. Specimen: PBMCs. CDR3 in amino acids: CASSLRILGTGGMNTEAFF. CDR3 bases: TGTGCCAGCTCACTACGTATATTAGGGACAGGAGGGATGAACACTGAAGCTTTCTTT.